What follows are 6 T cell receptor beta chains derived from one specimen sequenced in a study of T cells in Graves' hyperthyroidism and ophthalmopathy. RNA transcripts were the template for amplifying TCR beta CDR3 regions. Researchers ran a first-round RT-PCR on the TCR CDR3 using the HTBI primer set. TCRdb used MiXCR to reprocess the multiplex PCR reads, holding one entry per CDR3 protein. The sample yields a few hundred thousand distinct CDR3 sequences, approximately 20% seen once. The sequenced sample consisted of blood. All receptors come from a man between 40 and 49 years old with Graves' hyperthyroidism.

In this sample, this clonotype turned up a few times. The V gene is TRBV6-2 or TRBV6-3, the J gene TRBJ2-2, with 11 bases identical to TRBD1. Germline V gives CDR1 MNHEY, CDR2 SVGEGT. V lost 5 bases and J lost 4; bases outside the gene matches: 15. This CDR3 is built from 19 residues. CDR3 nucleotide sequence: TGTGCCAGCAGTACACTTCCCGGGACAGGGGGTCGAGGCACCGGGGAGCTGTTTTTT. Encoded protein: CASSTLPGTGGRGTGELFF.

V usage is TRBV20-1 and J usage is TRBJ1-1; D call uncertain. CDR1 DFQATT and CDR2 SNEGSKA come from the germline V gene (reference sequence). The CDR3 is made up of 13 amino acids. Trimming pared 6 bases from V and 1 base from J, leaving 12 bases between. The CDR3 nucleotides read TGCAGTGCAAAGGAAGATCGGAACACTGAAGCTTTCTTT. Amino acid sequence: CSAKEDRNTEAFF.

This clonotype was counted a few times. The chain combines TRBV20-1 with TRBJ2-5; either TRBD1 or TRBD2 may fit D (5 bases each). V was trimmed by 6 bases and J by 14 bases, leaving 31 bases between them. The CDR3 runs 15 residues. The germline V gene has CDR1 DFQATT and CDR2 SNEGSKA (reference sequence). CDR3 sequence reads: CSATSRARGGETRYF. Here the CDR3 DNA reads TGCAGTGCCACCTCTAGGGCCCGGGGCGGAGAGACCCGATACTTC.

This clonotype was observed at least ten times. The chain carries TRBV5-1 and TRBJ1-4; a possible D gene is TRBD1 (6 bases). Trimming left V 5 bases short and J 1 base short, with 9 bases between. This CDR3 contains 14 residues. Germline V gene sequence: CDR1 SGHRS, CDR2 YFSETQ. The CDR3 DNA follows: TGCGCCAGCAGAGAACAGGGAACTAATGAAAAACTGTTTTTT. It is translated as CASREQGTNEKLFF.

This clonotype came up once. CDR3 residues: CAWRNVGSYNEQFF. The CDR3 DNA reads TGTGCCTGGAGGAATGTTGGATCCTACAATGAGCAGTTCTTC. The chain couples TRBV30 to TRBJ2-1; no clear D gene. The CDR3 consists of 14 residues. V shed 3 bases and J shed 1 base, with 10 bases lying between them. The germline V gene has CDR1 GTSNPN and CDR2 SVGIG (reference sequence).

This clonotype occurred many times. Written as DNA, the CDR3 is TGCAGTGCTAACTTAGAAAACACAGATACGCAGTATTTT. Protein product: CSANLENTDTQYF. The J gene is TRBJ2-3, the V gene TRBV20-1; no reliable D call. V shed 4 bases and J shed 2 bases, with 10 bases lying between them. Per germline, CDR1 DFQATT and CDR2 SNEGSKA (reference sequence). CDR3 size: 13 residues.